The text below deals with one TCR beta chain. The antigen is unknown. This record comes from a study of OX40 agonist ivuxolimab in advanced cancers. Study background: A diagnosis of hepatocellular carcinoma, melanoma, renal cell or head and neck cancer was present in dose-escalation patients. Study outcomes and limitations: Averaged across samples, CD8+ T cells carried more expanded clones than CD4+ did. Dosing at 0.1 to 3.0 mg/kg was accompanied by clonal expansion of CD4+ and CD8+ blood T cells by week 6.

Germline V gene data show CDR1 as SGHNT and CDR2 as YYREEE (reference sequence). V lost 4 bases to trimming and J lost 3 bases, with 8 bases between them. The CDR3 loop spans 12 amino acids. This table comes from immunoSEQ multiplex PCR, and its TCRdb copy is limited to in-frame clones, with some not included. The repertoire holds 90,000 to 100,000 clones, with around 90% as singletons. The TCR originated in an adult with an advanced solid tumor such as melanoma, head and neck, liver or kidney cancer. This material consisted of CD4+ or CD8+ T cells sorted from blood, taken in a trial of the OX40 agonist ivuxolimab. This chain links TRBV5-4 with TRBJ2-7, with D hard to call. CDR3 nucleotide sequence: TGTGCCAGCAGCCCTGGGCACTACGAGCAGTACTTC. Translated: CASSPGHYEQYF.